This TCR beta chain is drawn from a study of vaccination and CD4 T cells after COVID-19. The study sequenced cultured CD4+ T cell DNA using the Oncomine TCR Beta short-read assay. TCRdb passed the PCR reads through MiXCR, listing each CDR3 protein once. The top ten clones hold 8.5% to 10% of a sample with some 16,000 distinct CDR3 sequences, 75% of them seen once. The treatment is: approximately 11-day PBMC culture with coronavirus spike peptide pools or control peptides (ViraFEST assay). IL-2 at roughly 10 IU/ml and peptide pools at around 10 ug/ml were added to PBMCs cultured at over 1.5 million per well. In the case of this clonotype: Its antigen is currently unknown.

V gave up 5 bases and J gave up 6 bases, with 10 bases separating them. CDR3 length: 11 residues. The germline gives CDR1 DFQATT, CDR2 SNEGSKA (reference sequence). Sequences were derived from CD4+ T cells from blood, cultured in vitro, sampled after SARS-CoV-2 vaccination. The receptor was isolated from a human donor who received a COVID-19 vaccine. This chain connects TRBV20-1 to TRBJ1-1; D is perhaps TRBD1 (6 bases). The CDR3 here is CSAGGMAEAFF. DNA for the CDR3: TGCAGTGCTGGGGGCATGGCTGAAGCTTTCTTT.